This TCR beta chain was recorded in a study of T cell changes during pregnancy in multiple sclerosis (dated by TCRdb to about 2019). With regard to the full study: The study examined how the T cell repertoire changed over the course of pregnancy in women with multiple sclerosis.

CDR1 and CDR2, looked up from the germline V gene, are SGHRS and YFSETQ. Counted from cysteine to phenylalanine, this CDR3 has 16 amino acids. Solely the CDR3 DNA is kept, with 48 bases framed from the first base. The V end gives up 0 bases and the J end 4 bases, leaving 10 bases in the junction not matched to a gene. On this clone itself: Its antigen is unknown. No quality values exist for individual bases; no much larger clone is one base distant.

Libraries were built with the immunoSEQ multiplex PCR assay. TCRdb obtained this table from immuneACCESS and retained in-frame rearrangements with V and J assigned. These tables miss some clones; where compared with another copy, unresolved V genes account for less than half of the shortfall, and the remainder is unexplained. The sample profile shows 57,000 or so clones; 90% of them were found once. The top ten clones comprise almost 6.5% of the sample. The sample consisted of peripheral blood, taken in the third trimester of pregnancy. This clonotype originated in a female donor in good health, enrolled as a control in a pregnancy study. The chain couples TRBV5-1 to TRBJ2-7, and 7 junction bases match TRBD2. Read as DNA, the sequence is TGCGCCAGCAGCTTGGCCAGCTCAGCGGGACTATACGAGCAGTACTTC. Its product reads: CASSLASSAGLYEQYF. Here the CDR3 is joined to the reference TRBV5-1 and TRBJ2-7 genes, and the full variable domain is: KAGVTQTPRYLIKTRGQQVTLSCSPISGHRSVSWYQQTPGQGLQFLFEYFSETQRNKGNFPGRFSGRQFSNSRSEMNVSTLELGDSALYLCASSLASSAGLYEQYFGPGTRLTVT.